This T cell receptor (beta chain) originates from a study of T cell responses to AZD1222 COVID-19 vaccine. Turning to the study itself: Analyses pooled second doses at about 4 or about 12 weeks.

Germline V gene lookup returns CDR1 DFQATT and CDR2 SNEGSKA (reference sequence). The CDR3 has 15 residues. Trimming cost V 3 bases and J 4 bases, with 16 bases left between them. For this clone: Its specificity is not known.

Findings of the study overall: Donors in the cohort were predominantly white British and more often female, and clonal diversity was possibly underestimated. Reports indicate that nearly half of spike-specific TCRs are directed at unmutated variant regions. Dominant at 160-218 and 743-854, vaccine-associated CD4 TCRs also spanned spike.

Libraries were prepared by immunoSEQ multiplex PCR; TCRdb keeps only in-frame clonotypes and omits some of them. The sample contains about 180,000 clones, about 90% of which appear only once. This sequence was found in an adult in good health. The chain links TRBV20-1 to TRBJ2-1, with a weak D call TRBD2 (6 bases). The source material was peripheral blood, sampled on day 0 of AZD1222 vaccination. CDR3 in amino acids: CSASEPKGLYNEQFF. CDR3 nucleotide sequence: TGCAGTGCTAGTGAGCCTAAGGGACTGTACAATGAGCAGTTCTTC.